This T cell receptor (beta chain) was recovered during a study of blood T cell repertoires in COVID-19 (dated by TCRdb to 2019 to 2021). Background on the whole study: The collaborator samples originated in the United States, Italy and Spain and spanned the acute and convalescent phases of COVID-19. The material from the prospective study consisted of cDNA or gDNA derived from T cells, B-cell-depleted T cells, or PBMCs. Deeply sampled blood TCRbeta repertoires from subjects exposed to, actively infected with, or recovered from COVID-19 were included in the dataset. The repertoires were made available in a free public database intended to serve as a resource for research on the immune response to SARS-CoV-2. Samples came from the ongoing ImmuneRACE study (first 160 participants) plus 1,254 subjects from 6 global collaborators. The sample metadata nearly always contained a de-identified subject ID, COVID-19 status, age in years and sex. HLA class I and class II types, where available, came from metadata supplied by the sample provider rather than from assay-based typing. Study-level results and caveats: Clinical and demographic metadata were provided uncurated, with the amount varying by source and participant.

Each collaborating institution followed its own protocols to collect whole blood in K2EDTA tubes. Collaborator samples were shipped for TCRbeta analysis as frozen whole blood, isolated PBMCs, or DNA extracted from either sample type. This clone was seen a few times. Its cognate antigen has yet to be identified. The record has no base qualities; no much larger clone is one base away. TCRbeta CDR3 regions were amplified from genomic DNA using the immunoSEQ Assay, a bias-controlled multiplex PCR. The published analysis was carried out like this. Nucleated cell counts per sample were estimated from amplification of reference gene primers within the assay. To quantify the absolute abundance of each unique TCRbeta CDR3 rearrangement, sequence reads were collapsed and filtered. For each sample, productive Simpson clonality was calculated as the square root of Simpson's diversity index across productive rearrangements. Not all clones reach the TCRdb copy of this immuneACCESS table, which keeps in-frame sequences only. Checked studies attribute under half of the gap to unresolved V genes and leave the rest unexplained. V and J calls and clone size are copied from that table; D and trimming were computed from the DNA. The sample includes some 270,000 clones, with around 86% observed a single time. Of the sample, about 10% falls within the top ten clones.

V sheds 0 bases and J sheds 3 bases, leaving 6 bases between their ends. As encoded in the germline V gene, CDR1 is MNHEY while CDR2 is SVGAGI. There are 13 amino acids in the CDR3, from cysteine to phenylalanine inclusive. The DNA shown is the 39-base CDR3, in frame from base 1. This receptor was identified in a man aged 35 to 55 with active or convalescent COVID-19. Sequencing used peripheral blood. The V and J genes are TRBV6-5 and TRBJ2-7; there is no confident call for the D gene. CDR3 region: CASSYSAVYEQYF. The bases read TGTGCCAGCAGTTACTCCGCAGTCTACGAGCAGTACTTC.